This T cell receptor beta chain was observed in a study of shared clonotypes between healthy human individuals. CDR1 is SGHRS and CDR2 is YFSETQ in the germline V gene. Trimming shortened V by 2 bases and J by 4 bases, and 6 bases separated the two germline ends. The CDR3 consists of 13 residues. The test was conducted at deep level. The method was immunoSEQ multiplex PCR; TCRdb's version includes in-frame clones alone and lacks a portion of them. The sample consists of approximately 340,000 clones, roughly 80% of them appearing once. V and J are TRBV5-1 and TRBJ2-2; unclear D gene. Input material: memory CD4+ T cells sorted from blood. The subset: CD45RA-negative fraction. The sequence derives from a man under 40 in good health. The CDR3 DNA reads as TGCGCCAGCAGCTTAGGGCCCACCGGGGAGCTGTTTTTT. Residues: CASSLGPTGELFF.